Sequencing of this TCR beta chain was carried out in a study of glioma-infiltrating T cells. Study-wide results and caveats: Only very few CDR3 sequences appeared in both tissue and blood. Non-neoplastic patients had below-expected tissue-blood divergence, while all gliomas exceeded expectation.

Using RNA template, CDR3s of TCR alpha and beta were amplified with iRepertoire arm-PCR. For one-step reverse transcription and amplification, 100-400 ng of tissue mRNA or PBMC total RNA was used. TCRdb passed the multiplex PCR reads through MiXCR, listing each CDR3 protein once. The profile shows 90,000 to 100,000 distinct CDR3 sequences, around 37% of them singletons. The germline gives CDR1 SGHNT, CDR2 YYREEE (reference sequence). The CDR3 has 14 residues. V was cut by 0 bases and J by 4 bases, with 10 bases left in between. With regard to this clonotype: The target antigen is unknown. Since no conserved phenylalanine or tryptophan closes the CDR3, a read error is the likely cause.

This receptor was taken from a human donor with low-grade glioma or glioblastoma, undergoing nonglioma brain surgery, or in good health (not recorded which). This chain connects TRBV5-4 to TRBJ2-5; TRBD1 or TRBD2 may be the D gene (5 bases each). Sequenced material: glioma tissue, nonneoplastic brain tissue, or PBMCs (not recorded which). The CDR3 sequence: CASSLGVGTETQYL. The CDR3 DNA is TGTGCCAGCAGCTTGGGGGTCGGGACAGAGACCCAGTACTTA.